This T cell receptor beta chain was recorded in a study of OX40 agonist ivuxolimab in advanced cancers. J was trimmed by 2 bases and V by 7 bases; bases with no gene match: 5. This CDR3 is 14 amino acids long. CDR1 is MNHEY, CDR2 SVGAGI, per germline. Sequencing was performed with immunoSEQ multiplex PCR; in TCRdb, only in-frame clones are kept and a portion is missing. The repertoire has tens of thousands of clones, around 79% of them found once; the top ten carry 11%. The sequencing used CD4+ or CD8+ T cells sorted from blood, collected in a trial of the OX40 agonist ivuxolimab. The chain joins TRBV6-5 to TRBJ1-1; 9 bases fit TRBD1. The sequence came from an adult with an advanced solid tumor such as melanoma, head and neck, liver or kidney cancer. CDR3 sequence: CASKRQGENTEAFF. CDR3 DNA: TGTGCCAGCAAGCGACAGGGGGAAAACACTGAAGCTTTCTTT.